The present entry profiles one T cell receptor (beta chain) with its context. Its cognate antigen has yet to be identified. No qualities accompany the bases; no much larger clone lies one base away. These data originate in a study of blood T cell repertoires in COVID-19 (dated by TCRdb to 2019 to 2021). Regarding the research as a whole: Collaborator samples came from the United States, Italy and Spain and covered acute and convalescent phases of COVID-19. The material from the prospective study consisted of cDNA or gDNA derived from T cells, B-cell-depleted T cells, or PBMCs. The dataset comprised deeply sampled blood TCRbeta repertoires from subjects exposed to, actively infected with, or recovered from COVID-19. The repertoires were made available in a free public database intended to serve as a resource for research on the immune response to SARS-CoV-2. Samples came from the ongoing ImmuneRACE study (first 160 participants) plus 1,254 subjects from 6 global collaborators. Nearly every sample came with metadata listing a de-identified subject ID, COVID-19 status, age in years and sex. HLA class I and class II types, where available, came from metadata supplied by the sample provider rather than from assay-based typing.

The immunoSEQ Assay, a bias-controlled multiplex PCR, was used to amplify TCRbeta CDR3 regions from genomic DNA. In the source study's methods: The number of nucleated cells in each sample was estimated by amplification of reference gene primers within the assay. To quantify the absolute abundance of each unique TCRbeta CDR3 rearrangement, sequence reads were collapsed and filtered. Productive Simpson clonality was computed per sample as the square root of Simpson's diversity index over productive rearrangements. Imported from immuneACCESS, the table was reduced by TCRdb to in-frame sequences with V and J called. These copies leave out some clones; in studies compared against another copy, an unresolved V gene accounts for under half, and the cause of the remainder is not known. The V and J calls and clone size come from that table; D and trimming were worked out from the DNA. The sample table contains 35,000 to 50,000 clones; only one count was recorded for about 90% of them. The leading ten clones occupy 1% to 1.5% of the sample.

Trimming at the junction amounts to 1 base on V and 7 bases on J, and the germline ends lie 9 bases apart. The CDR3 numbers 14 residues from cysteine through phenylalanine. Left in the record is the CDR3 DNA by itself, 42 bases read in frame from the first base. CDR1 and CDR2 are read off the germline V gene as SGHRS and YFSETQ. Whole blood was collected in K2EDTA tubes by collaborating institutions according to the institutions' own protocols. For TCRbeta analysis, collaborators shipped samples as frozen whole blood, isolated PBMCs, or DNA extracted from either of those sample types. On the study overall, not on this receptor specifically: Clinical and demographic metadata were provided uncurated, with the amount varying by source and participant.

The TCR sequence derives from a woman in her thirties or forties with acute or convalescent COVID-19. Sequences were obtained from peripheral blood. This chain is built from TRBV5-1 and TRBJ1-6, with a tentative D gene TRBD1 over 5 matching bases. CDR3 reads: CASSLSQGNSPLHF. At the DNA level, the sequence is TGCGCCAGCAGCTTGTCTCAGGGCAATTCACCCCTCCACTTT.